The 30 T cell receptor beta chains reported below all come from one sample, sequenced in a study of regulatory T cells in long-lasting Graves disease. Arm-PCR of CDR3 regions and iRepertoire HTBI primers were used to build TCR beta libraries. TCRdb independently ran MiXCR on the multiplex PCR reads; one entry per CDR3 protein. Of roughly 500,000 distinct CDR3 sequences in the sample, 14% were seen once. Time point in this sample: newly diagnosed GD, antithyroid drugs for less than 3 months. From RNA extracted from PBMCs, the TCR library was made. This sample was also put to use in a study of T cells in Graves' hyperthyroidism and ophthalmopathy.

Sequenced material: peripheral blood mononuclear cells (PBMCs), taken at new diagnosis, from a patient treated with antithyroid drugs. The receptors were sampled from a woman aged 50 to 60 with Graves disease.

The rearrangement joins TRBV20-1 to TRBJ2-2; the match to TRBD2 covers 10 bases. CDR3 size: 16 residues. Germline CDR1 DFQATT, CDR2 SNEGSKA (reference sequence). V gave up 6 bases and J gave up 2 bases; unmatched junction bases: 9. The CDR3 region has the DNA TGCAGTGCCACAGACAGCGGGAGGGCTAACACCGGGGAGCTGTTTTTT. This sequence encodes CSATDSGRANTGELFF.

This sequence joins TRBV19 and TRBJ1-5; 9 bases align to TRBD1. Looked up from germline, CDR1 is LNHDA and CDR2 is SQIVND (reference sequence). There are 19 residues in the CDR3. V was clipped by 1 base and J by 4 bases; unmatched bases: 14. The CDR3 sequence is CASSIASGTGLFRNQPQHF. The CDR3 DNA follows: TGTGCCAGTAGTATAGCTTCCGGGACAGGGTTATTTCGTAATCAGCCCCAGCATTTT.

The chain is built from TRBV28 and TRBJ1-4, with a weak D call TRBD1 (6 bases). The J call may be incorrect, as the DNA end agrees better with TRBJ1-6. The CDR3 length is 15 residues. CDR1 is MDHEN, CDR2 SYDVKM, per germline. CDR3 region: CASSFRGQFNSPLHF. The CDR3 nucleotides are TGTGCCAGCAGTTTTCGTGGACAGTTTAATTCACCCCTCCACTTT.

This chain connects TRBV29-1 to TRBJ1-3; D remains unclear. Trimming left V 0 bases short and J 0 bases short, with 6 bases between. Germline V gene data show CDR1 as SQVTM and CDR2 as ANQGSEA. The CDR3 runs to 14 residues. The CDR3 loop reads CSVEDQNSGNTIYF. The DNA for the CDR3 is TGCAGCGTTGAAGATCAGAACTCTGGAAACACCATATATTTT.

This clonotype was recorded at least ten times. The CDR3 is CASLAGGPIDNEQFF. The DNA for the CDR3 is TGTGCCAGCCTTGCCGGAGGGCCTATCGACAATGAGCAGTTCTTC. The chain recombines TRBV27 with TRBJ2-1, with a tentative D call TRBD2 (6 bases). The germline V and J ends were trimmed by 8 bases and 5 bases, with 19 bases remaining between them. The CDR3 runs to 15 residues. Germline V CDR1 and CDR2: MNHEY, SMNVEV (reference sequence).

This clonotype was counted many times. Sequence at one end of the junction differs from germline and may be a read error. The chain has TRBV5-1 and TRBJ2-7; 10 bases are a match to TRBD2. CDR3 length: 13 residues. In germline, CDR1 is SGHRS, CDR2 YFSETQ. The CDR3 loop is CASSRTSGYEQYF. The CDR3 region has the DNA TGTGCCAGCAGCCGGACTAGCGGCTACGAGCAGTACTTC. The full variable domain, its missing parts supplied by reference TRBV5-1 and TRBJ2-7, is KAGVTQTPRYLIKTRGQQVTLSCSPISGHRSVSWYQQTPGQGLQFLFEYFSETQRNKGNFPGRFSGRQFSNSRSEMNVSTLELGDSALYLCASSRTSGYEQYFGPGTRLTVT.

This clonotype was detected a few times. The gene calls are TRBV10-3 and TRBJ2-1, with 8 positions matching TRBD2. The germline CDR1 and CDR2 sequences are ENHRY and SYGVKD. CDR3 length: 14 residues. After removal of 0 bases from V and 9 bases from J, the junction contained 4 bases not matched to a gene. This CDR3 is CAISESGTRAEQFF. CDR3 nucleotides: TGTGCCATCAGTGAGTCCGGGACTAGGGCTGAGCAGTTCTTC.

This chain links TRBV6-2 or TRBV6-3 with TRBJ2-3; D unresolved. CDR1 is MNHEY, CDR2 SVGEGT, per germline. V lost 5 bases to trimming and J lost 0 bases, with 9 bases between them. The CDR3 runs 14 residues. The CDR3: CASSEMSSTDTQYF. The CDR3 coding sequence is TGTGCCAGCAGTGAGATGTCTAGCACAGATACGCAGTATTTT.

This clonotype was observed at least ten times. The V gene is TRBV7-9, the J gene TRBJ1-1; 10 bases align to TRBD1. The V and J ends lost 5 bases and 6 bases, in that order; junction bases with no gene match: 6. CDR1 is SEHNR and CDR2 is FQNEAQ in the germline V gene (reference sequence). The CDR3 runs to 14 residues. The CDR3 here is CASSPDRGLSEAFF. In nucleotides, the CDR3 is TGTGCCAGCAGCCCAGACAGGGGGCTCTCTGAAGCTTTCTTT.

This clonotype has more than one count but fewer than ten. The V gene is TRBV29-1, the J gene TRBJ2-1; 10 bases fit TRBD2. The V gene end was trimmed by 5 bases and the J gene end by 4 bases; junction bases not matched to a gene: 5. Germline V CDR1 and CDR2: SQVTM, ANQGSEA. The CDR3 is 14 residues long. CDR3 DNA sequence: TGCAGCGTTAGCGGGAGGGCCCAGTACAATGAGCAGTTCTTC. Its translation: CSVSGRAQYNEQFF.

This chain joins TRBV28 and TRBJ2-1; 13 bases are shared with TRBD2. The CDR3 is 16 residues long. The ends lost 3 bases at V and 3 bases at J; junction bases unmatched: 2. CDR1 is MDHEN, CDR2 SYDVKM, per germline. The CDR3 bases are TGTGCCAGCAGTTTGACTAGCGGGAGGCTCTACAATGAGCAGTTCTTC. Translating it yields CASSLTSGRLYNEQFF.

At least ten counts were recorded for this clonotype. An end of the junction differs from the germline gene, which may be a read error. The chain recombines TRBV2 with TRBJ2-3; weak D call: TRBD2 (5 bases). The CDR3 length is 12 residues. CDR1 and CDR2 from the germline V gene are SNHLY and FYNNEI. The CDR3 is CGEGSSTDTQYF. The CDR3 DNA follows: TGCGGAGAGGGCTCTAGCACAGATACGCAGTATTTT.

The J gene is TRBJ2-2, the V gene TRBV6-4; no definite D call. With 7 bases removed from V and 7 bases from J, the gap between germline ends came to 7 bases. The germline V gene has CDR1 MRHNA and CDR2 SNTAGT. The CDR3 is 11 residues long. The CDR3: CASISRGELFF. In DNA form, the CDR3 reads TGTGCCAGCATTAGCCGCGGGGAGCTGTTTTTT.

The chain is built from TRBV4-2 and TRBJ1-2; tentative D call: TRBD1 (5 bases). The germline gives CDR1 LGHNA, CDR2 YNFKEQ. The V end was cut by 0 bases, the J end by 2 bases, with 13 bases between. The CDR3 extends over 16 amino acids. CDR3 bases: TGTGCCAGCAGCCAAGATGCGAGACAGAACAACTATGGCTACACCTTC. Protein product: CASSQDARQNNYGYTF.

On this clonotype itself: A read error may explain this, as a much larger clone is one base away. In nucleotides, the CDR3 is TGTGCCAGCAGTTTCGGGAGTCATGAAAAACTGTTTTTT. Encoded protein: CASSFGSHEKLFF. This chain links TRBV27 with TRBJ1-4, with D unresolved. Germline lookup yields CDR1 MNHEY and CDR2 SMNVEV (reference sequence). Trimming cost V 3 bases and J 6 bases, with 8 bases left between them. This CDR3 is built from 13 residues.

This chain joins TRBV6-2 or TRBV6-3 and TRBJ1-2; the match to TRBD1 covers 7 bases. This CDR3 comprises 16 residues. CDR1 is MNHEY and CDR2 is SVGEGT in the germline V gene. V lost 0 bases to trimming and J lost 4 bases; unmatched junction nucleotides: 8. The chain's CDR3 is CASSYSRLRDSYGYTF. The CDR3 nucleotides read TGTGCCAGCAGTTACTCGAGGCTCCGGGACAGCTATGGCTACACCTTC.

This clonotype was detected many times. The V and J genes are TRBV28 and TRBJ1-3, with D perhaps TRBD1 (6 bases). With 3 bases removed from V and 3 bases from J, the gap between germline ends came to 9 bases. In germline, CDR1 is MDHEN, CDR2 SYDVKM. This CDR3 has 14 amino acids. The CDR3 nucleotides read TGTGCCAGCAGTTTCCCAGGGGTTGGAAACACCATATATTTT. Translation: CASSFPGVGNTIYF.

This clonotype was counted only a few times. The CDR3 nucleotides are TGTGCCAGCAGCTTAAAGGGGGACATCTACTACGAGCAGTACTTC. Its translation: CASSLKGDIYYEQYF. The chain carries TRBV7-9 and TRBJ2-7; TRBD1 might be the D (6 bases). Germline CDR1 SEHNR, CDR2 FQNEAQ (reference sequence). The germline V and J ends were trimmed by 2 bases and 3 bases, with 14 bases remaining between them. The CDR3 covers 15 residues.

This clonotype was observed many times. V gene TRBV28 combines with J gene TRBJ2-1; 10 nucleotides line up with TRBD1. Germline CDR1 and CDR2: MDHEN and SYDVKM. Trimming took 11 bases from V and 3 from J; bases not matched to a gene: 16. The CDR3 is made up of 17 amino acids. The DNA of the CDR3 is TGTGCCTCGCTTGACGGAGCCGGGACAGGGGACTACAATGAGCAGTTCTTC. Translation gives CASLDGAGTGDYNEQFF.

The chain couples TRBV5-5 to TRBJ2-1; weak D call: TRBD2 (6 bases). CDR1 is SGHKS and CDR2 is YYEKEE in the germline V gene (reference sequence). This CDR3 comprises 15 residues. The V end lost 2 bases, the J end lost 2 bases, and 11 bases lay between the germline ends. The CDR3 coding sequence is TGTGCCAGCAGCTTAGTCTGGACTACCTACAATGAGCAGTTCTTC. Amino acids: CASSLVWTTYNEQFF.

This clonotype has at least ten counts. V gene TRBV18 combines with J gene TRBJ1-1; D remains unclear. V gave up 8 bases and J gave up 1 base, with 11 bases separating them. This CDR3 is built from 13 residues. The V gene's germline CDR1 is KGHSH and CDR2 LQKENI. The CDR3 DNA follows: TGTGCCAGCAGTCCCGCAGAGAACACTGAAGCTTTCTTT. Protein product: CASSPAENTEAFF.

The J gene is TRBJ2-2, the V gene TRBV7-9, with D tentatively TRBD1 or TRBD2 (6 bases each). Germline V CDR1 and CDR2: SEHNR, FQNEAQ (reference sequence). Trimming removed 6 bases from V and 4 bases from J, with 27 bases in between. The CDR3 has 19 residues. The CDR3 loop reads CASRLRGTEGSHSTGELFF. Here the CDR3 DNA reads TGTGCCAGCAGGTTAAGGGGGACTGAGGGGTCTCATTCCACCGGGGAGCTGTTTTTT.

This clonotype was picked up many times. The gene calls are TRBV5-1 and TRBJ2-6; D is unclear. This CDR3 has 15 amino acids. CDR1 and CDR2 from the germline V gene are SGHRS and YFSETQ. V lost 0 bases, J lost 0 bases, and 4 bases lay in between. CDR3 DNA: TGCGCCAGCAGCTTGGACAACTCTGGGGCCAACGTCCTGACTTTC. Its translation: CASSLDNSGANVLTF.

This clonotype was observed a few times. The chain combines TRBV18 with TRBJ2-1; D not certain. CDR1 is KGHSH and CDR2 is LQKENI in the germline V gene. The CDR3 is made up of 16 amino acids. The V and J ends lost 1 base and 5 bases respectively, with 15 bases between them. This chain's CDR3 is CASSPLLSGGNNEQFF. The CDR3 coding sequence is TGTGCCAGCTCACCACTTCTATCAGGTGGAAACAATGAGCAGTTCTTC.

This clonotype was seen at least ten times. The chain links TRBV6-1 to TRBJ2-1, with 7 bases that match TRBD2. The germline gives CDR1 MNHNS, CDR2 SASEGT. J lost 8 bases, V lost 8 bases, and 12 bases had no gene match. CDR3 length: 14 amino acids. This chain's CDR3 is CASEVASGQDEQFF. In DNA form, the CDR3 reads TGTGCCAGCGAGGTTGCTAGCGGCCAGGATGAGCAGTTCTTC.

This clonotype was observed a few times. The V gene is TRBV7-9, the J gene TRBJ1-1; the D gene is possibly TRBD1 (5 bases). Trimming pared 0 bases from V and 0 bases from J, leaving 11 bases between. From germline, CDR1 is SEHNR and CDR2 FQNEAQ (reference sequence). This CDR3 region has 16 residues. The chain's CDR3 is CASSLARQLMNTEAFF. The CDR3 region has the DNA TGTGCCAGCAGCTTAGCCCGACAGCTCATGAACACTGAAGCTTTCTTT. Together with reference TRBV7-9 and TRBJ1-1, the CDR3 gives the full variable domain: DTGVSQNPRHKITKRGQNVTFRCDPISEHNRLYWYRQTLGQGPEFLTYFQNEAQLEKSRLLSDRFSAERPKGSFSTLEIQRTEQGDSAMYLCASSLARQLMNTEAFFGQGTRLTVV.

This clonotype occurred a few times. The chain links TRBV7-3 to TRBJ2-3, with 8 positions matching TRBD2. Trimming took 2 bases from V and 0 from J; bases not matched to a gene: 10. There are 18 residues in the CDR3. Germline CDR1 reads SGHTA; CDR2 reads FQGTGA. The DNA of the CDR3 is TGTGCCAGCAGCTTACAACCGGGACTAGGAATAAGCACAGATACGCAGTATTTT. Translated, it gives CASSLQPGLGISTDTQYF.

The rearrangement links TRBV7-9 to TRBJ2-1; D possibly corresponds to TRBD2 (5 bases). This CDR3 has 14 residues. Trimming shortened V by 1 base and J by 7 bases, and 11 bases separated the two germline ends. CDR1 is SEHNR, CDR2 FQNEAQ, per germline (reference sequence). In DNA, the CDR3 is TGTGCCAGCAGCTTAGTACGGGAAGGGAATGAGCAGTTCTTC. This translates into CASSLVREGNEQFF.

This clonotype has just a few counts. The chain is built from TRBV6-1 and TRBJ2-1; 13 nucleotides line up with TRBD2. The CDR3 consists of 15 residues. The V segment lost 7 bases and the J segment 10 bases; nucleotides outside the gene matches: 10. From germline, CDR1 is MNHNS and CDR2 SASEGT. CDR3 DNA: TGTGCCAGCATTCTACGGACTAGCGGGAGTATGGAGCAGTTCTTC. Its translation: CASILRTSGSMEQFF.

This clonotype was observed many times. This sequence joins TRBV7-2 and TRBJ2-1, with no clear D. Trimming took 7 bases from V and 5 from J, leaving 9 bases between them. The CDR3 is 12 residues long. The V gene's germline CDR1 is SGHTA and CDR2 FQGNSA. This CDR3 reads CASNSRDNEQFF. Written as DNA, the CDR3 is TGTGCCAGCAACTCCCGAGACAATGAGCAGTTCTTC.